This TCR beta chain was documented in a study of blood T cells in healthy people across ages. Unmatched junction bases numbered 3, after V lost 6 bases and J lost 1 base. This CDR3 spans 15 amino acids. Germline V gene sequence: CDR1 SNHLY, CDR2 FYNNEI. A second PCR, run for about 6 to 12 cycles, used a sample-barcoded 5' primer plus a J-beta primer mix. TCRdb itself ran the 5' RACE reads through MiXCR, one entry per CDR3 protein. The data contain 600,000 or so distinct CDR3 sequences, about 30% of them singletons. This clonotype occurred a few times. The material sequenced was blood. The J gene is TRBJ2-1, the V gene TRBV2; 10 bases align to TRBD2. This TCR was recovered from a woman aged 80 or older in good health. In DNA, the CDR3 is TGTGCCAGCAGAATAGCGGGAGGTTCCTACAATGAGCAGTTCTTC. This gives the protein CASRIAGGSYNEQFF.